This TCR beta chain is drawn from a study of beta chain features in type 1 diabetes. Study-wide points: Among patients, naive, central memory and Treg TCRB repertoires appeared more similar than among healthy donors.

This clone was seen more than once but under ten times. Its antigen is undetermined. Isolated RNA was reverse transcribed in full, so expressed TCRB transcripts were sequenced. Only in-frame clones appear in the TCRdb table, and some are missing; sequencing was by immunoSEQ multiplex PCR. The sample has 500,000 to 700,000 clones; about a sixth are singletons. V was clipped by 0 bases and J by 8 bases; unmatched bases: 7. CDR1 SGHRS and CDR2 YFSETQ come from the germline V gene. CDR3 length: 15 residues. Sampling consisted of one heparinised blood draw per donor, averaging roughly 100 mL. Via the markers CD45RO/CCR7/CD25/CD127/CD95/CD27, stem cell-like memory, regulatory, central memory and naive CD4+ cells were sorted.

Sequenced material: naive CD4+ T cells from blood. This chain links TRBV5-1 with TRBJ2-1; the match to TRBD1 covers 8 bases. This TCR was sampled from a man aged 18 to 30 in good health. The CDR3 DNA sequence: TGCGCCAGCAGCTTGGCTGGACAGGGTATCGATGAGCAGTTCTTC. Its translation: CASSLAGQGIDEQFF.